The entry that follows covers one T cell receptor beta chain sequence. Sequenced by immunoSEQ multiplex PCR; TCRdb stores in-frame clones only, minus some. In the table there are approximately 81,000 clones, nearly 97% of which are singletons. The ends were cut back, 5 bases at V and 2 bases at J, with 6 bases in the middle. This CDR3 has 12 amino acids. Germline-derived CDR1 and CDR2 are SGHTA and FQGNSA. The data belong to a study of technical replicates of blood from several donors. The sequenced material came from T cells isolated from PBMCs. The receptor was isolated from a human donor in good health. V and J are TRBV7-2 and TRBJ1-2; unclear D gene. This CDR3 is CASSPQNYGYTF. The DNA of the CDR3 is TGTGCCAGCAGCCCCCAGAACTATGGCTACACCTTC.